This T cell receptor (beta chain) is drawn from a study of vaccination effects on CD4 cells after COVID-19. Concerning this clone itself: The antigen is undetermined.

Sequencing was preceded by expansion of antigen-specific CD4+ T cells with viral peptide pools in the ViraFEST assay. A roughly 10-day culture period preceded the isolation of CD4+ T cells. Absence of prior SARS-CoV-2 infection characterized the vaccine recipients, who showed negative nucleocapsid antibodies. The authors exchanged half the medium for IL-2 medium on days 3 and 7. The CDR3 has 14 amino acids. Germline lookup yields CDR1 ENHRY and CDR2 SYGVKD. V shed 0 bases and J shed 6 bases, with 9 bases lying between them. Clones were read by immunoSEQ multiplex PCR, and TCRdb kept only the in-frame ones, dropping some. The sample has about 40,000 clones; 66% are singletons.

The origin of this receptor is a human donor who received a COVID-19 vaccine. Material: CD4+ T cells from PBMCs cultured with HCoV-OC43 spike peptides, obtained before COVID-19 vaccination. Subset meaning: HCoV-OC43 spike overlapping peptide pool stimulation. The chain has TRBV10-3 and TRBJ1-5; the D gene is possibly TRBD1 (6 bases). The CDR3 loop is CAISESQGGQPQHF. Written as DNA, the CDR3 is TGTGCCATCAGTGAGTCGCAAGGGGGTCAGCCCCAGCATTTT.